These 14 T cell receptor beta chains were sequenced from one sample in a study of blood T cell repertoires in COVID-19. Sequenced by immunoSEQ multiplex PCR; TCRdb stores in-frame clones only, minus some. The repertoire holds about 58,000 clones, 90% seen once, with around 13% in the top ten. Sequenced sample: peripheral blood. These receptors were taken from a man aged 55 to 69 with active COVID-19.

The chain carries TRBV5-1 and TRBJ2-5, with a weak D call TRBD1 (5 bases). V lost 0 bases to trimming and J lost 5 bases, with 23 bases between them. In germline, CDR1 is SGHRS, CDR2 YFSETQ. The CDR3 consists of 18 residues. CDR3 nucleotide sequence: TGCGCCAGCAGCTTGGCCGCAATGACGGGCCAGGCAGGGGAGACCCAGTACTTC. It codes for CASSLAAMTGQAGETQYF. Looking up the rest from reference TRBV5-1 and TRBJ2-5 gives the full variable domain: KAGVTQTPRYLIKTRGQQVTLSCSPISGHRSVSWYQQTPGQGLQFLFEYFSETQRNKGNFPGRFSGRQFSNSRSEMNVSTLELGDSALYLCASSLAAMTGQAGETQYFGPGTRLLVL.

The chain is built from TRBV7-8 and TRBJ2-5, with TRBD2 identical over 15 bases. Germline CDR1 and CDR2: SGHVS and FQNEAQ. The V segment lost 4 bases and the J segment 1 base; nucleotides outside the gene matches: 10. The CDR3 consists of 19 residues. The DNA for the CDR3 is TGTGCCAGCAGCTGGCCTCCGGGACTAGCGGGAGGCACCCAAGAGACCCAGTACTTC. It yields the protein CASSWPPGLAGGTQETQYF.

V is TRBV9 and J is TRBJ2-5, with D possibly being TRBD2 (6 bases). This CDR3 contains 14 residues. Trimming stripped 2 bases from V and 3 bases from J, with 11 bases between. The V gene's germline CDR1 is SGDLS and CDR2 YYNGEE. The CDR3 bases are TGTGCCAGCAGCGTCGGTAGCGGTGAAGAGACCCAGTACTTC. Protein sequence: CASSVGSGEETQYF.

The chain employs TRBV10-3 and TRBJ1-1, with unresolved D. The length of the CDR3 is 12 residues. Germline V CDR1 and CDR2: ENHRY, SYGVKD. The germline V and J ends were trimmed by 2 bases and 11 bases, with 12 bases remaining between them. CDR3 sequence: CAISEGETVAFF. CDR3 sequence (DNA): TGTGCCATCAGTGAGGGAGAGACGGTCGCTTTCTTT.

The CDR3, as DNA: TGTGCCAGCAGTTTTGCGGGGAACACTGAAGCTTTCTTT. Its translation is CASSFAGNTEAFF. This sequence joins TRBV12-3 or TRBV12-4 and TRBJ1-1; no definite D call. The CDR3 length is 13 residues. V dropped 3 bases and J dropped 1 base, with 6 bases sitting between them.

The chain has TRBV28 and TRBJ1-5, with TRBD1 matching 7 bases. Trimming at V came to 10 bases and at J to 7 bases, leaving 10 bases not matched to a gene. The CDR3 loop spans 13 amino acids. Germline CDR1 reads MDHEN; CDR2 reads SYDVKM. The CDR3 is CATAGGLRQPQHF. In DNA, the CDR3 is TGTGCCACCGCAGGGGGGTTAAGACAGCCCCAGCATTTT.

This chain links TRBV6-6 with TRBJ2-2, with no clear D. This CDR3 region has 14 residues. The V end lost 0 bases, the J end lost 5 bases, and 7 bases lay between the germline ends. CDR1 and CDR2 from the germline V gene are MNHNY and SVGAGI (reference sequence). The CDR3 spells CASSYSSVTGELFF. The CDR3 DNA reads TGTGCCAGCAGTTACTCGAGCGTTACCGGGGAGCTGTTTTTT.

The chain is built from TRBV9 and TRBJ1-1; 7 bases are a match to TRBD1. CDR1 is SGDLS and CDR2 is YYNGEE in the germline V gene. Trimming took 0 bases from V and 6 from J; bases not matched to a gene: 5. The CDR3 length is 14 residues. The CDR3 reads CASSVEGAPSEAFF. CDR3 sequence (DNA): TGTGCCAGCAGCGTAGAGGGGGCGCCCTCTGAAGCTTTCTTT.

This clone was recorded once. The rearrangement links TRBV6-6 to TRBJ2-1; 11 positions match TRBD2. CDR1 is MNHNY, CDR2 SVGAGI, per germline (reference sequence). Unmatched junction bases numbered 9, after V lost 5 bases and J lost 6 bases. This CDR3 region has 16 residues. CDR3 sequence reads: CASSRNSGTSGNEQFF. As DNA, the CDR3 is TGTGCCAGCAGTCGAAATTCCGGGACTAGCGGCAATGAGCAGTTCTTC.

The chain employs TRBV4-3 and TRBJ1-4, with D unclear. The CDR3 totals 13 residues. The V gene lost 6 bases and the J gene lost 3 bases, with 8 bases spanning the gap. Germline CDR1 LGHNA, CDR2 YSLEER. For the CDR3, the DNA is TGCGCCAGCAGGCCAGGCCCTAATGAAAAACTGTTTTTT. Protein: CASRPGPNEKLFF.

V is TRBV7-3 and J is TRBJ2-5, with 7 positions matching TRBD1. There are 14 residues in the CDR3. Germline lookup yields CDR1 SGHTA and CDR2 FQGTGA. The CDR3 DNA sequence: TGTGCACTTGGAACAGGGGTTAGCCAAGAGACCCAGTACTTC. Its translation: CALGTGVSQETQYF.

The chain combines TRBV5-5 with TRBJ2-5; D possibly corresponds to TRBD2 (6 bases). The length of the CDR3 is 14 residues. V shed 4 bases and J shed 5 bases, with 15 bases lying between them. The germline V gene encodes CDR1 SGHKS and CDR2 YYEKEE (reference sequence). The CDR3 DNA reads TGTGCCAGCAGCGCGAGACTAGTCCCCGAGACCCAGTACTTC. Translated: CASSARLVPETQYF.

This rearrangement joins TRBV5-1 to TRBJ1-6; a possible D gene is TRBD1 (5 bases). Trimming cost V 2 bases and J 5 bases, with 11 bases left between them. This CDR3 has 15 residues. Germline assignment: CDR1 SGHRS and CDR2 YFSETQ. The CDR3 DNA reads as TGCGCCAGCAGCTTAGCGGGGCCTGATAATTCACCCCTCCACTTT. It specifies CASSLAGPDNSPLHF.

The genes are TRBV27 and TRBJ2-4; 7 nucleotides agree with TRBD2. Germline loops: CDR1 MNHEY, CDR2 SMNVEV (reference sequence). V trimming: 5 bases; J trimming: 6 bases; junction bases outside the gene matches: 7. The CDR3 contains 14 residues. CDR3 sequence (DNA): TGTGCCAGCAGTCCCCTGCGGGAGCGAAACATTCAGTACTTC. Its translation is CASSPLRERNIQYF.